This TCR beta chain was captured in a study of spatial heterogeneity in lung cancer. Study observations and caveats: Expanded intratumoral alpha and beta TCR counts tracked tumor mutation counts.

Every individual TCR cDNA molecule carried its own unique molecular identifier, which allowed correction of PCR and sequencing errors. TCRdb reprocessed the 5' RACE reads with MiXCR, giving one entry per CDR3 protein. The sample yields around 10,000 distinct CDR3 sequences, roughly an eighth seen once. This CDR3 comprises 15 residues. V dropped 2 bases and J dropped 1; count of bases not matched to a gene: 3. A single count supports this clonotype. Its matching antigen is unknown. The size of this beta chain means little, since it is a stray read in a library made for alpha chains. Sample time point: sample taken at primary tumor resection.

The sequence derives from a male donor with early-stage non-small cell lung cancer. This rearrangement joins TRBV12-3 or TRBV12-4 to TRBJ2-5; 8 bases line up with TRBD1. The input for sequencing was lung tumor tissue, taken at surgery. The CDR3 region has the DNA TGTGCCAGCAGTTTAACGGACAGGGCCCAAGAGACCCAGTACTTC. Amino acids: CASSLTDRAQETQYF.